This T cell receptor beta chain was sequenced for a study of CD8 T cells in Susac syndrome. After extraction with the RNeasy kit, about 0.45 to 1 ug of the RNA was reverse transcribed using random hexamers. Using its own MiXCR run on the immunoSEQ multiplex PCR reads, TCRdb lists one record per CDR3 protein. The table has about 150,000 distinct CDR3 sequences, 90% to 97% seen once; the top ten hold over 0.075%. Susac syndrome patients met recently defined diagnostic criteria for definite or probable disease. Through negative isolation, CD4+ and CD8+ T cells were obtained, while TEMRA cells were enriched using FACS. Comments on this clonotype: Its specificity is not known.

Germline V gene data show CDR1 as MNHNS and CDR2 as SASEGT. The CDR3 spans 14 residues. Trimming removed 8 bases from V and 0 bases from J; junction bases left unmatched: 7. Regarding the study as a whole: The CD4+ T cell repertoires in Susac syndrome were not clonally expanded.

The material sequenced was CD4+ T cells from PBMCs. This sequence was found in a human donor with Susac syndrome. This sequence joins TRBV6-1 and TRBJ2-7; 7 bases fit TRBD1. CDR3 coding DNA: TGTGCCAGCTCACAGGGGACGAGCTCCTACGAGCAGTACTTC. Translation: CASSQGTSSYEQYF.